In its sample, the clone carrying this T cell receptor beta chain was seen a few times. What it binds is unknown. With 60 Vbeta and 13 Jbeta primers, the PCR was carried out. Produced via immunoSEQ multiplex PCR; TCRdb's table is partial and in-frame only. The repertoire has 90,000 to 150,000 clones, 74% of them found once; the top ten carry about 2%. These data come from a study of cytomegalovirus exposure and HLA in healthy donors. Study conclusions and caveats: In vitro confirmation showed a few CMV-associated chains to be CMV antigen specific. Accurate HLA-A and HLA-B prediction from TCR beta sequences was reported for most subjects.

The J segment lost 7 bases and the V segment lost 5 bases, leaving 3 bases of the junction unmatched. CDR3 length: 13 amino acids. CDR1 and CDR2 from the germline V gene are SGHDT and YYEEEE. For this donor, CMV serostatus was not recorded. This chain uses TRBV5-6 with TRBJ2-1; 10 nucleotides match TRBD2. This sequence originates from a human donor in good health. The sequencing input was PBMCs. The CDR3 nucleotides are TGTGCCAGCAGACTAGCGGGATTTAATGAGCAGTTCTTC. Protein sequence: CASRLAGFNEQFF.